The clone carrying this T cell receptor beta chain was picked up a small number of times. The data derive from a study of blood T cells in healthy people across ages. Germline assignment: CDR1 MGHDK and CDR2 SYGVNS. V was pared by 3 bases and J by 8 bases, with 3 bases of the junction left unmatched. This CDR3 region has 12 residues. Together with a sample-barcoded 5' primer, a J-beta primer mix was included in a second PCR lasting about 6 to 11 cycles. One entry per CDR3 protein results from TCRdb running MiXCR on the 5' RACE reads. The top ten hold 7.7% of the sample, which has about 1,800,000 distinct CDR3 sequences, 28% seen once.

The chain recombines TRBV25-1 with TRBJ1-2; 7 positions agree with TRBD1. The source of this sequence is a woman aged 25-40 years in good health. The sample consisted of blood. In DNA, the CDR3 is TGTGCCAGCAGTGAGGAGGACAGGGGCTACACCTTC. Protein: CASSEEDRGYTF.